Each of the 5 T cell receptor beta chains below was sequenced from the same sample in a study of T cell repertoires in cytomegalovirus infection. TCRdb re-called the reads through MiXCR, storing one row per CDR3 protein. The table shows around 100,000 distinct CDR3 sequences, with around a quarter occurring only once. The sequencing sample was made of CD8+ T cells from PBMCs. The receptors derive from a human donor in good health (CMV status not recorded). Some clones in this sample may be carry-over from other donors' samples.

For the CDR3, the DNA is TGTGCCAGCAGCACCGACCCTTTCCCTGAGCAGTACTTC. It encodes CASSTDPFPEQYF. The rearrangement joins TRBV5-8 to TRBJ2-7; no definite D call. The germline gives CDR1 SGHTS, CDR2 YDEGEE. V was shortened by 4 bases and J by 7 bases, with 15 bases between the two germline ends. The CDR3 has 13 amino acids.

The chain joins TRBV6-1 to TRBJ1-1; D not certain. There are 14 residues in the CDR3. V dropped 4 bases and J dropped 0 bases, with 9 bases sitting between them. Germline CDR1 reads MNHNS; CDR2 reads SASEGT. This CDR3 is CASSALSVNTEAFF. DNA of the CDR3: TGTGCCAGCAGTGCCCTGAGCGTGAACACTGAAGCTTTCTTT.

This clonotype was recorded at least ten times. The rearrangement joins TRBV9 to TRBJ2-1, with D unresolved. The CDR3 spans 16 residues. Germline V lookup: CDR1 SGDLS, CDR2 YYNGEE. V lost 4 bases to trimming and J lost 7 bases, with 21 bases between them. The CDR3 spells CASSTKLGPPRNEQFF. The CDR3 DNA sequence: TGTGCCAGCAGCACGAAATTGGGTCCCCCCCGAAATGAGCAGTTCTTC.

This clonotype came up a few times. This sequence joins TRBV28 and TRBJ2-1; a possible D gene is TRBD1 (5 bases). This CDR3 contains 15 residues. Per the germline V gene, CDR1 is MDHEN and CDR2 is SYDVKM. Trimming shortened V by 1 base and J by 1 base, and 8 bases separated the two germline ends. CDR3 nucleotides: TGTGCCAGCAGTTTATTAGGGGTTTCCTACAATGAGCAGTTCTTC. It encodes CASSLLGVSYNEQFF.

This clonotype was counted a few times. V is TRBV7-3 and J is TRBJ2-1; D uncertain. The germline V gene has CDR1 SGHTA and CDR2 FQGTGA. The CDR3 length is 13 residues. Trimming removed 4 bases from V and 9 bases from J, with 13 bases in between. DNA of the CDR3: TGTGCCAGCAGCTACGTGACGGGCGGTGAGCAGTTCTTC. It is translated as CASSYVTGGEQFF.